This T cell receptor (beta chain) was sequenced in a study of T cell responses to AZD1222 COVID-19 vaccine. This CDR3 contains 15 residues. As to this clone: Antigen unknown.

Findings of the study overall: Spike as a whole was targeted by vaccine-associated CD4 TCRs, dominant at 160-218 and 743-854. Most donors were white British and more were female, and clonal diversity was possibly underestimated.

This table comes from immunoSEQ multiplex PCR, and its TCRdb copy is limited to in-frame clones, with some not included. This sample yields about 140,000 clones, of which just over 90% are seen a single time; about 3.4% belongs to the top ten. The source material was peripheral blood, sampled on day 0 of AZD1222 vaccination. The sequence was collected from an adult in good health. This chain uses TRBV21-1 with TRBJ2-7; TRBD2 was called by the table and not checked on the DNA. TRBV21-1 is designated a pseudogene. CDR3 region: CASSISGTGSYEQYF. CDR3 nucleotides: TGTGCCAGCAGCATATCCGGGACTGGATCCTACGAGCAGTACTTC.